This passage covers 15 T cell receptor beta chains from one sample sequenced in a study of blood T cell repertoires in COVID-19. Sequencing was performed with immunoSEQ multiplex PCR; in TCRdb, only in-frame clones are kept and a portion is missing. The data show 200,000 to 250,000 clones, 88% seen once. Source material: peripheral blood. These TCRs come from a young man with active or convalescent COVID-19.

V usage is TRBV28 and J usage is TRBJ2-4; the match to TRBD2 covers 10 bases. V lost 4 bases, J lost 9 bases, and 12 bases stayed unmatched. This CDR3 contains 16 residues. Germline V lookup: CDR1 MDHEN, CDR2 SYDVKM. The CDR3 sequence is CASSSILAGGPPIQYF. CDR3 sequence (DNA): TGTGCCAGCAGTTCAATCTTAGCGGGAGGCCCGCCCATTCAGTACTTC. Full variable domain (remainder filled in from reference TRBV28 and TRBJ2-4): DVKVTQSSRYLVKRTGEKVFLECVQDMDHENMFWYRQDPGLGLRLIYFSYDVKMKEKGDIPEGYSVSREKKERFSLILESASTNQTSMYLCASSSILAGGPPIQYFGAGTRLSVL.

This sequence joins TRBV2 and TRBJ2-5, with 10 bases that match TRBD1. V shed 2 bases, J shed 5 bases, and the junction held 5 bases outside the gene matches. Germline CDR1 SNHLY, CDR2 FYNNEI. The CDR3 totals 15 residues. The CDR3, as DNA: TGTGCCAGCAGTGAAAGGGACAGGGGATCCGAGACCCAGTACTTC. It yields the protein CASSERDRGSETQYF.

The chain employs TRBV6-2 or TRBV6-3 and TRBJ1-6, with D hard to call. V was pared by 5 bases and J by 8 bases, with 16 bases between. This CDR3 has 15 amino acids. CDR1 is MNHEY, CDR2 SVGEGT, per germline. CDR3 sequence: CASSPPGSRDSPLHF. In DNA, the CDR3 is TGTGCCAGCAGTCCGCCCGGGTCCAGAGATTCACCCCTCCACTTT.

This rearrangement joins TRBV5-4 to TRBJ2-5; D is ambiguous. This CDR3 has 15 amino acids. V was trimmed by 4 bases and J by 1 base, leaving 14 bases between them. Germline CDR1 SGHNT, CDR2 YYREEE (reference sequence). Written as DNA, the CDR3 is TGTGCCAGCAGCCCCGCCACAGCAATCCAAGAGACCCAGTACTTC. Translated: CASSPATAIQETQYF.

In this sample, this clone turned up a few times. The chain combines TRBV9 with TRBJ1-6; D unresolved. CDR3 size: 14 residues. V was cut by 0 bases and J by 14 bases, with 15 bases left in between. Germline CDR1 and CDR2: SGDLS and YYNGEE. The DNA for the CDR3 is TGTGCCAGCAGCGTAGACAGCCGGGGATCGGCCCTCCACTTT. It specifies CASSVDSRGSALHF. The full variable domain, rest sourced from reference TRBV9 and TRBJ1-6, is DSGVTQTPKHLITATGQRVTLRCSPRSGDLSVYWYQQSLDQGLQFLIQYYNGEERAKGNILERFSAQQFPDLHSELNLSSLELGDSALYFCASSVDSRGSALHFGNGTRLTVT.

V usage is TRBV6-6 and J usage is TRBJ1-2, with D perhaps matching TRBD1 (5 bases). The CDR3 is 11 residues long. Between the trimmed V and J ends, which lost 6 bases and 7 bases, there was a span of 9 bases. The V gene's germline CDR1 is MNHNY and CDR2 SVGAGI (reference sequence). CDR3 DNA: TGTGCCAGCAGCGTCGGGGGTGGCTACACCTTC. Translation: CASSVGGGYTF.

This clone was observed once. V gene TRBV7-2 combines with J gene TRBJ2-3, with D hard to call. V was pared by 2 bases and J by 4 bases, with 10 bases between. There are 14 residues in the CDR3. Germline CDR1 reads SGHTA; CDR2 reads FQGNSA. CDR3 DNA: TGTGCCAGCAGCTTACTGTCCAGTTCAGATACGCAGTATTTT. Protein sequence: CASSLLSSSDTQYF. The entire variable domain, with the rest obtained from reference TRBV7-2 and TRBJ2-3, is as follows: GAGVSQSPSNKVTEKGKDVELRCDPISGHTALYWYRQSLGQGLEFLIYFQGNSAPDKSGLPSDRFSAERTGGSVSTLTIQRTQQEDSAVYLCASSLLSSSDTQYFGPGTRLTVL.

The gene calls are TRBV28 and TRBJ2-1; a possible D gene is TRBD1 (6 bases). Between the trimmed V and J ends, which lost 8 bases and 7 bases, there was a span of 12 bases. CDR1 is MDHEN, CDR2 SYDVKM, per germline. The CDR3 runs to 12 residues. As DNA, the CDR3 is TGTGCCAGCTGGGGGCTCTTAAATGAGCAGTTCTTC. Its translation is CASWGLLNEQFF.

The chain has TRBV5-1 and TRBJ2-1; 9 bases align to TRBD1. CDR1 is SGHRS and CDR2 is YFSETQ in the germline V gene. The CDR3 spans 17 residues. V lost 0 bases, J lost 7 bases, and 11 bases stayed unmatched. The DNA of the CDR3 is TGCGCCAGCAGCTTGGATTGGACAGGGGCTATGGGGAATGAGCAGTTCTTC. It translates to CASSLDWTGAMGNEQFF.

The chain employs TRBV11-2 and TRBJ2-3; D possibly corresponds to TRBD1 (6 bases). The CDR3 consists of 18 residues. Germline lookup yields CDR1 SGHAT and CDR2 FQNNGV. V lost 1 base and J lost 3, with 20 bases in between. CDR3 coding DNA: TGTGCCAGCAGCTTAGTGAGGCCGTGGGGGCGCCGTACAGATACGCAGTATTTT. It specifies CASSLVRPWGRRTDTQYF.

V and J are TRBV27 and TRBJ2-2; 9 bases match TRBD1. Per the germline V gene, CDR1 is MNHEY and CDR2 is SMNVEV (reference sequence). V gave up 5 bases and J gave up 4 bases; unmatched junction bases: 5. The CDR3 extends over 15 amino acids. The CDR3 loop reads CASSEQGAGTGELFF. CDR3 sequence (DNA): TGTGCCAGCAGTGAACAGGGGGCGGGCACCGGGGAGCTGTTTTTT.

The chain recombines TRBV5-4 with TRBJ2-7; 8 bases map to TRBD1. The CDR3 length is 16 residues. Trimming took 3 bases from V and 3 from J; bases not matched to a gene: 11. Germline CDR1 reads SGHNT; CDR2 reads YYREEE (reference sequence). CDR3 sequence: CASSSRPGTGNYEQYF. As DNA, the CDR3 is TGTGCCAGCAGCTCCCGCCCCGGGACAGGCAACTACGAGCAGTACTTC.

The V and J genes are TRBV2 and TRBJ2-2; 9 bases align to TRBD1. Germline CDR1 reads SNHLY; CDR2 reads FYNNEI. The CDR3 runs to 13 residues. V dropped 5 bases and J dropped 9; count of bases not matched to a gene: 4. CDR3 bases: TGTGCCAGCAGTCTACAGGGGGCGCGGGAGCTGTTTTTT. It yields the protein CASSLQGARELFF.

The rearrangement joins TRBV4-3 to TRBJ2-6; no reliable D call. The germline CDR1 and CDR2 sequences are LGHNA and YSLEER. V was clipped by 0 bases and J by 1 base, with 13 bases between them. The CDR3 length is 18 residues. The CDR3 nucleotides are TGCGCCAGCAGCCAAGATGGGCCAGGTGGTTCTGGGGCCAACGTCCTGACTTTC. It encodes CASSQDGPGGSGANVLTF.

The V and J genes are TRBV5-4 and TRBJ2-3; 7 bases match TRBD2. Germline values: CDR1 SGHNT, CDR2 YYREEE (reference sequence). Trimming at V came to 4 bases and at J to 0 bases, leaving 8 bases not matched to a gene. The CDR3 contains 16 residues. CDR3 in DNA: TGTGCCAGCAGCCTTACGACTAGCCCTAGCACAGATACGCAGTATTTT. Protein sequence: CASSLTTSPSTDTQYF.